This T cell receptor (beta chain) was retrieved from a study of OX40 agonist ivuxolimab in advanced cancers. The wider study: Patients receiving dose escalation had hepatocellular carcinoma, melanoma, renal cell or head and neck cancer.

TCRdb keeps only in-frame clones here, not all; method: immunoSEQ multiplex PCR. The sample holds about 100,000 clones, 89% seen once. This CDR3 has 14 residues. V lost 3 bases and J lost 3, with 9 bases in between. Germline V gene data show CDR1 as MNHNS and CDR2 as SASEGT. The chain employs TRBV6-1 and TRBJ1-5; no definite D call. The sequence was obtained from an adult with an advanced solid tumor such as melanoma, head and neck, liver or kidney cancer. The sample was CD4+ or CD8+ T cells sorted from blood, taken in a trial of the OX40 agonist ivuxolimab. The CDR3 here is CASSDRWDNQPQHF. The CDR3 nucleotides are TGTGCCAGCAGTGATAGATGGGACAATCAGCCCCAGCATTTT.